Presented here are 22 T cell receptor beta chains from one specimen sequenced in a study of graft-versus-host responses after intestinal transplantation. The protocol was immunoSEQ multiplex PCR, while the TCRdb copy is restricted to in-frame clones and leaves out a portion. The sample shows roughly 92,000 clones, under 90% of them seen only once. Their specific antigens are unknown. Source: unstimulated CD4+ T cells sorted from spleen or lymph node cells, taken before intestinal transplant. These TCRs come from a human donor who received an intestinal transplant.

The chain's CDR3 is CASSWGQDSTPLHF. Here the CDR3 DNA reads TGTGCCAGCAGCTGGGGACAGGACAGTACACCCCTCCACTTT. The rearrangement uses TRBV5-6 and TRBJ1-6, with TRBD1 matching over 8 bases. The germline V gene has CDR1 SGHDT and CDR2 YYEEEE. With 3 bases clipped from V and 11 bases from J, the junction kept 7 bases outside the gene matches. This CDR3 is built from 14 residues.

The V gene is TRBV7-8, the J gene TRBJ1-5; D possibly corresponds to TRBD1 (5 bases). V lost 4 bases, J lost 2 bases, and 15 bases lay in between. Germline lookup yields CDR1 SGHVS and CDR2 FQNEAQ. CDR3 size: 16 residues. This CDR3 reads CASSSAPGGGNQPQHF. CDR3 sequence (DNA): TGTGCCAGCAGCTCAGCCCCGGGGGGGGGCAATCAGCCCCAGCATTTT.

The chain links TRBV2 to TRBJ2-7; no reliable D call. Between the trimmed V and J ends, which lost 4 bases and 7 bases, there was a span of 8 bases. Germline CDR1 and CDR2: SNHLY and FYNNEI. This CDR3 has 11 residues. CDR3 bases: TGTGCCAGCAGTGTAGAAAGAGAGCAGTACTTC. Translating gives CASSVEREQYF.

The J gene is TRBJ2-5, the V gene TRBV12-5; D remains ambiguous. V lost 9 bases and J 5 bases, leaving 13 bases between the germline ends. The CDR3 contains 12 residues. Per the germline V gene, CDR1 is LGHNT and CDR2 is FRNRAP. In DNA, the CDR3 is TGTGCTAGCGGCAGTCCGGGTGAGACCCAGTACTTC. As protein: CASGSPGETQYF.

With regard to this clone: The junction and the germline gene differ at one end; a read error may be behind it. The chain uses TRBV7-7 and TRBJ1-1, with a tentative D call TRBD1 (6 bases). The germline CDR1 and CDR2 sequences are SSHAT and FNYEAQ (reference sequence). CDR3 size: 13 residues. CDR3 nucleotide sequence: TGTGCTAGCAGCCCGGGGGGGCTGGCTGAAGCTTTCTTT. Translated: CASSPGGLAEAFF.

A single count supports this clone. Other DNA sequences in the same sample also yield this CDR3. This rearrangement joins TRBV7-8 to TRBJ1-5; D gene unclear. Trimming removed 5 bases from V and 3 bases from J, with 11 bases in between. The length of the CDR3 is 14 residues. CDR1 is SGHVS and CDR2 is FQNEAQ in the germline V gene. This CDR3 reads CASSLDTLNQPQHF. CDR3 DNA sequence: TGTGCCAGCAGCCTCGACACCCTCAATCAGCCCCAGCATTTT.

The chain joins TRBV7-2 to TRBJ2-3; D possibly corresponds to TRBD2 (7 bases). The CDR3 sequence is 14 residues long. V was shortened by 3 bases and J by 4 bases, with 11 bases between the two germline ends. The V gene's germline CDR1 is SGHTA and CDR2 FQGNSA. The CDR3 DNA sequence: TGTGCCAGCAGCTTGGGGGGGCGCGCAGATACGCAGTATTTT. Protein product: CASSLGGRADTQYF.

This chain joins TRBV13 and TRBJ2-7, with D unresolved. Deletions cut 2 bases from V and 7 bases from J, with 9 bases between. The CDR3 is 12 amino acids. The germline V gene has CDR1 PRHDT and CDR2 FYEKMQ (reference sequence). The CDR3 sequence is CASSLRRYEQYF. CDR3 DNA sequence: TGTGCCAGCAGCTTACGTCGGTATGAGCAGTACTTC.

The V gene is TRBV11-2, the J gene TRBJ1-1; no clear D gene. Germline assignment: CDR1 SGHAT and CDR2 FQNNGV. The CDR3 is 13 amino acids. V was trimmed by 1 base and J by 4 bases, leaving 7 bases between them. The CDR3 region is CASSLGQATEAFF. CDR3 nucleotide sequence: TGTGCCAGCAGCTTAGGGCAGGCCACTGAAGCTTTCTTT. The full variable domain, completed using reference TRBV11-2 and TRBJ1-1, is EAGVAQSPRYKIIEKRQSVAFWCNPISGHATLYWYQQILGQGPKLLIQFQNNGVVDDSQLPKDRFSAERLKGVDSTLKIQPAKLEDSAVYLCASSLGQATEAFFGQGTRLTVV.

The chain recombines TRBV5-6 with TRBJ2-3; D call uncertain. This CDR3 is built from 12 residues. Trimming left V 0 bases short and J 4 bases short, with 3 bases between. Germline V gives CDR1 SGHDT, CDR2 YYEEEE. The CDR3 nucleotides read TGTGCCAGCAGCTTGGTCTCAGATACGCAGTATTTT. It codes for CASSLVSDTQYF. Full variable domain (outside the CDR3, taken from reference TRBV5-6 and TRBJ2-3): DAGVTQSPTHLIKTRGQQVTLRCSPKSGHDTVSWYQQALGQGPQFIFQYYEEEERQRGNFPDRFSGHQFPNYSSELNVNALLLGDSALYLCASSLVSDTQYFGPGTRLTVL.

J is TRBJ2-2 and V is TRBV18, with a possible D match to TRBD1 (6 bases). The CDR3 contains 14 residues. Germline values: CDR1 KGHSH, CDR2 LQKENI. The ends were cut back, 5 bases at V and 6 bases at J, with 13 bases in the middle. CDR3 sequence reads: CASSSGQTSGELFF. The CDR3 region has the DNA TGTGCCAGCTCATCCGGACAGACTTCCGGGGAGCTGTTTTTT.

V and J are TRBV25-1 and TRBJ2-5; 8 positions match TRBD1. The V segment lost 6 bases and the J segment 1 base; nucleotides outside the gene matches: 1. Germline CDR1 MGHDK, CDR2 SYGVNS. The CDR3 spans 13 residues. The CDR3 reads CASRGQGQETQYF. CDR3 bases: TGTGCCAGCAGAGGACAGGGCCAAGAGACCCAGTACTTC.

V usage is TRBV5-1 and J usage is TRBJ2-2; 11 nucleotides match TRBD1. Germline CDR1 reads SGHRS; CDR2 reads YFSETQ. The CDR3 is made up of 15 amino acids. V dropped 4 bases and J dropped 4; count of bases not matched to a gene: 3. DNA for the CDR3: TGCGCCAGCAGCAAGGGGACAGGGGGCACCGGGGAGCTGTTTTTT. This sequence encodes CASSKGTGGTGELFF.

This chain connects TRBV11-1 to TRBJ2-7; D is perhaps TRBD1 (6 bases). The CDR3 totals 12 residues. Germline CDR1 is SGHAT and CDR2 is FQDESV (reference sequence). V gave up 5 bases and J gave up 3 bases, with 8 bases separating them. CDR3 nucleotides: TGTGCCAGCAGCCAGGGGTACTACGAGCAGTACTTC. Translation: CASSQGYYEQYF.

V is TRBV11-2 and J is TRBJ2-5; 8 bases are shared with TRBD2. V shed 2 bases and J 1 base; nucleotides not matched to a gene: 6. Looked up from germline, CDR1 is SGHAT and CDR2 is FQNNGV. This CDR3 contains 16 residues. CDR3 residues: CASSLLRGATQETQYF. The DNA of the CDR3 is TGTGCCAGCAGCTTATTGCGGGGGGCGACCCAAGAGACCCAGTACTTC.

The V gene is TRBV27, the J gene TRBJ2-5; possibly TRBD1 for D (5 bases). Germline V gene sequence: CDR1 MNHEY, CDR2 SMNVEV (reference sequence). The CDR3 length is 14 residues. The V end was cut by 7 bases, the J end by 1 base, with 13 bases between. The CDR3 spells CASKGSRPQETQYF. The DNA of the CDR3 is TGTGCCAGCAAGGGGTCCAGGCCCCAAGAGACCCAGTACTTC.

The V gene is TRBV18, the J gene TRBJ2-1; TRBD1 might be the D (5 bases). V was pared by 4 bases and J by 2 bases, with 12 bases between. This CDR3 has 15 residues. Germline assignment: CDR1 KGHSH and CDR2 LQKENI. This chain's CDR3 is CASSRTPQAYNEQFF. The CDR3 DNA reads as TGTGCCAGCTCACGAACTCCACAGGCCTACAATGAGCAGTTCTTC. Based on the CDR3 plus reference TRBV18 and TRBJ2-1, the full variable domain is NAGVMQNPRHLVRRRGQEARLRCSPMKGHSHVYWYRQLPEEGLKFMVYLQKENIIDESGMPKERFSAEFPKEGPSILRIQQVVRGDSAAYFCASSRTPQAYNEQFFGPGTRLTVL.

The chain couples TRBV19 to TRBJ2-1; TRBD1 matches 8 bases. Germline V gene sequence: CDR1 LNHDA, CDR2 SQIVND (reference sequence). The CDR3 extends over 16 amino acids. After removal of 5 bases from V and 0 bases from J, the junction contained 6 bases not matched to a gene. The CDR3: CASSSRTGSSYNEQFF. The CDR3 region has the DNA TGTGCCAGTAGTTCCAGGACAGGGAGCTCCTACAATGAGCAGTTCTTC.

The gene calls are TRBV5-4 and TRBJ2-1; TRBD2 aligns across 9 bases. The length of the CDR3 is 16 residues. The J segment lost 3 bases and the V segment lost 0 bases, leaving 4 bases of the junction unmatched. The V gene's germline CDR1 is SGHNT and CDR2 YYREEE (reference sequence). The CDR3 DNA follows: TGTGCCAGCAGCTTGGGCGGACTAGCGAACTACAATGAGCAGTTCTTC. This translates into CASSLGGLANYNEQFF.

The chain employs TRBV5-1 and TRBJ1-1, with TRBD1 identical over 8 bases. The CDR3 is made up of 13 amino acids. V dropped 4 bases and J dropped 5; count of bases not matched to a gene: 4. Germline loops: CDR1 SGHRS, CDR2 YFSETQ. CDR3 DNA: TGCGCCAGCAGCCCCGGACAGGGAACTGAAGCTTTCTTT. Translated: CASSPGQGTEAFF.

This chain uses TRBV6-5 with TRBJ2-3; D may be TRBD1 (5 bases). The germline V and J ends were trimmed by 5 bases and 1 base, with 10 bases remaining between them. The CDR3 contains 14 residues. Per the germline V gene, CDR1 is MNHEY and CDR2 is SVGAGI. DNA for the CDR3: TGTGCCAGCAGTAGGGGTTTGGGCACAGATACGCAGTATTTT. Protein: CASSRGLGTDTQYF.

To note about this clone: Other DNA sequences in the same sample also yield this CDR3. The rearrangement joins TRBV29-1 to TRBJ2-1, with D possibly TRBD2 on 6 matching bases. CDR1 is SQVTM and CDR2 is ANQGSEA in the germline V gene. The CDR3 consists of 14 residues. V dropped 1 base and J dropped 2 bases, with 9 bases sitting between them. CDR3: CSVEGGGPYNEQFF. Written as DNA, the CDR3 is TGCAGCGTTGAAGGGGGAGGACCCTACAATGAGCAGTTCTTC.